The 15 T cell receptor beta chains below come from one sample, sequenced in a study of response to subunit inactivated influenza vaccine. TCRdb reprocessed the RT-PCR reads with MiXCR, giving one entry per CDR3 protein. The repertoire holds about 650,000 distinct CDR3 sequences, with 15% to 18% as singletons. Here the sequenced sample was PBMCs from blood, taken 12 days after vaccination. These receptors all stem from a man aged 45 to 65 who received an inactivated influenza vaccine.

This clonotype was seen a handful of times. V gene TRBV4-3 combines with J gene TRBJ2-5, with 7 bases matching TRBD1. V dropped 3 bases and J dropped 4; count of bases not matched to a gene: 11. This CDR3 has 16 residues. Germline V gene sequence: CDR1 LGHNA, CDR2 YSLEER. CDR3 DNA: TGCGCCAGCAGCCACGGAACTGACAGGGTCGGAGAGACCCAGTACTTC. Amino acids: CASSHGTDRVGETQYF.

This clonotype was seen at least ten times. The genes are TRBV20-1 and TRBJ2-3; 7 bases align to TRBD2. This CDR3 has 13 amino acids. V lost 6 bases to trimming and J lost 4 bases; unmatched junction nucleotides: 7. Germline-derived CDR1 and CDR2 are DFQATT and SNEGSKA (reference sequence). The CDR3 sequence: CSAGWGGADTQYF. CDR3 nucleotide sequence: TGCAGTGCCGGGTGGGGGGGGGCAGATACGCAGTATTTT.

The chain recombines TRBV12-3 or TRBV12-4 with TRBJ2-1, with a weak D call TRBD1 (6 bases). The CDR3 consists of 13 residues. V was pared by 6 bases and J by 4 bases, with 10 bases between. The CDR3 is CASSGTRYNEQFF. The CDR3 region has the DNA TGTGCCAGCAGCGGGACAAGATACAATGAGCAGTTCTTC.

CDR3 nucleotides: TGCGCCAGCAGCTTGGAGGGGGCCTCTGGAAACACCATATATTTT. As protein: CASSLEGASGNTIYF. The V call is TRBV5-1, the J call TRBJ1-3; 7 bases line up with TRBD1. The length of the CDR3 is 15 residues. Trimming took 0 bases from V and 0 from J; bases not matched to a gene: 0. CDR1 and CDR2 (germline): SGHRS, YFSETQ.

This chain joins TRBV19 and TRBJ2-3; 8 nucleotides agree with TRBD2. J gave up 4 bases and V 5 bases, and 14 bases lay outside the gene matches. Per germline, CDR1 LNHDA and CDR2 SQIVND (reference sequence). The CDR3 is made up of 17 amino acids. The CDR3 coding sequence is TGTGCCAGTAGTCCTCGTAAGACAGCGGGAGTCGCAGATACGCAGTATTTT. Translated: CASSPRKTAGVADTQYF.

The chain couples TRBV10-3 to TRBJ1-1; 7 nucleotides align to TRBD1. The ends lost 8 bases at V and 5 bases at J; junction bases unmatched: 11. The CDR3 length is 14 residues. Germline-derived CDR1 and CDR2 are ENHRY and SYGVKD. The CDR3: CAIRRTGLETEAFF. CDR3 coding DNA: TGTGCCATCCGACGGACAGGATTGGAAACTGAAGCTTTCTTT.

This rearrangement joins TRBV6-1 to TRBJ2-6; D is perhaps TRBD1 (5 bases). This CDR3 contains 14 residues. V lost 7 bases, J lost 4 bases, and 11 bases lay in between. Germline-derived CDR1 and CDR2 are MNHNS and SASEGT. The CDR3 DNA is TGTGCCAGCAAGAAGGGGTTCGGGGCCAACGTCCTGACTTTC. This codes for CASKKGFGANVLTF.

This clonotype was seen a few times. The chain combines TRBV29-1 with TRBJ2-5; 11 bases are a match to TRBD2. V trimming: 4 bases; J trimming: 6 bases; junction bases outside the gene matches: 1. This CDR3 has 12 amino acids. Germline values: CDR1 SQVTM, CDR2 ANQGSEA. CDR3: CSVGTSGQTQYF. DNA for the CDR3: TGCAGCGTTGGGACTAGCGGGCAGACCCAGTACTTC.

The table lists this clonotype with many counts. The chain combines TRBV6-1 with TRBJ2-7, with D possibly being TRBD2 (5 bases). Trimming took 6 bases from V and 2 from J, leaving 17 bases between them. This CDR3 has 15 amino acids. Germline V CDR1 and CDR2: MNHNS, SASEGT. This CDR3 reads CASRESGTGPYEQYF. The CDR3 DNA reads as TGTGCCAGCAGGGAGTCGGGAACGGGCCCCTACGAGCAGTACTTC.

The sample holds many counts of this clonotype. The CDR3 DNA reads TGTGCCAGCAGCGTATCCCCGGGACAGGGCGCTGAAGCTTTCTTT. This encodes CASSVSPGQGAEAFF. The chain uses TRBV9 and TRBJ1-1; 9 bases are shared with TRBD1. Trimming cost V 1 base and J 6 bases; bases outside gene matches: 7. The CDR3 totals 15 residues. From germline, CDR1 is SGDLS and CDR2 YYNGEE.

This clonotype was counted only a few times. The genes are TRBV11-1 and TRBJ2-6, with D hard to call. V shed 2 bases and J shed 0 bases, with 14 bases lying between them. This CDR3 has 18 amino acids. Germline V CDR1 and CDR2: SGHAT, FQDESV (reference sequence). The CDR3, as DNA: TGTGCCAGCAGCTTATTGCCGTGGGCCAGCTCTGGGGCCAACGTCCTGACTTTC. It yields the protein CASSLLPWASSGANVLTF.

This sequence joins TRBV6-6 and TRBJ2-1; TRBD2 aligns across 11 bases. From germline, CDR1 is MNHNY and CDR2 SVGAGI (reference sequence). The V and J ends lost 7 bases and 10 bases, in that order; junction bases with no gene match: 3. The CDR3 has 12 residues. The chain's CDR3 is CASTGTSGEQFF. The CDR3 DNA is TGTGCCAGCACGGGGACTAGCGGCGAGCAGTTCTTC.

V and J are TRBV6-1 and TRBJ2-2, with 14 bases fitting TRBD2. V shed 6 bases and J 7 bases; nucleotides not matched to a gene: 4. Germline CDR1 reads MNHNS; CDR2 reads SASEGT. The CDR3 extends over 15 amino acids. CDR3 bases: TGTGCCAGCAGGGGGACTAGCGGGAGTGACGGGGAGCTGTTTTTT. It is translated as CASRGTSGSDGELFF.

This clonotype was detected only a few times. The gene calls are TRBV3-1 and TRBJ2-2; weak D call: TRBD1 (5 bases). V was pared by 1 base and J by 2 bases, with 11 bases between. The germline CDR1 and CDR2 sequences are LGHDT and YNNKEL (reference sequence). The CDR3 runs 16 residues. CDR3 nucleotide sequence: TGTGCCAGCAGCCAAGTGCTGGACAAAAACACCGGGGAGCTGTTTTTT. Translating gives CASSQVLDKNTGELFF.

This clonotype has more than one count but fewer than ten. In DNA, the CDR3 is TGCGCCAGCAGCTTCTCTAGCGGAGAGGAAGAGACCCAGTACTTC. This sequence encodes CASSFSSGEEETQYF. The chain carries TRBV5-1 and TRBJ2-5; 7 nucleotides match TRBD2. Germline V lookup: CDR1 SGHRS, CDR2 YFSETQ. V gave up 2 bases and J gave up 3 bases; unmatched junction bases: 7. CDR3 length: 15 residues.